This TCR beta chain derives from a study of response to subunit inactivated influenza vaccine. Study-wide results and caveats: The authors proposed limited new T cell recruitment per seasonal influenza vaccination.

TCRdb passed the RT-PCR reads through MiXCR, listing each CDR3 protein once. This table holds 450,000 to 700,000 distinct CDR3 sequences, 12% to 15% found once. Many counts were recorded for this clonotype. Its antigen is unidentified. The CDR3 consists of 13 residues. V was cut by 5 bases and J by 1 base, with 12 bases left in between. In germline, CDR1 is DFQATT, CDR2 SNEGSKA (reference sequence). The chain has TRBV20-1 and TRBJ2-7; D is unresolved. This specimen consisted of PBMCs from blood, obtained about 11 days after vaccination. This sequence originates from a man between 45 and 60 years old who received an inactivated influenza vaccine. The DNA of the CDR3 is TGCAGTGCTTCCCCTGGGCCTTCCTACGAGCAGTACTTC. It yields the protein CSASPGPSYEQYF.